This T cell receptor beta chain was captured by sequencing in a study of shared clonotypes between healthy human individuals (dated by TCRdb to 2019 to 2021). Background on the whole study: The cohort included three men and two women between 18 and 49 years of age. For each donor, CD4 naive and CD4 memory were each run on three plates, CD8 naive on two plates, and CD8 memory on one plate. The study deeply sequenced blood TCR repertoires of several healthy adults to estimate repertoire size and the extent of clonotype sharing between individuals. To increase sequencing depth and limit assay-specific biases, different laboratories used diverse techniques to prepare libraries and sequence TCR repertoires. Per donor, leukapheresis produced somewhere between about 0.85 and 8.9 billion PBMCs. Broader findings and caveats from the paper: Sharing across a few donors was observed for 5% to 6.5% of naive CD4, 3% to 3.5% of naive CD8, 2% to 2.5% of memory CD4, and roughly 0.4% of memory CD8 clonotypes. Compared with non-shared clonotypes, clonotypes shared by all four sorted-subset donors had higher generation probabilities. Because the study included a small number of donors, the genetic and exposure-history diversity represented was limited. Incomplete sequencing was indicated by rarefaction of sorted-subset datasets, despite the large sequencing depth. Sampling was restricted to blood, and TCR repertoires in tissue are likely to differ from TCR repertoires in blood. Pairwise subsampling led to the expectation that sequencing depth would affect the degree of clonotype sharing among donors. Larger estimated clonotype richness was generally found for naive subsets than for memory subsets.

Trimming costs V 0 bases and J 1 base, and their ends lie 10 bases apart. There are 16 amino acids in the CDR3, from cysteine to phenylalanine inclusive. Only the CDR3 portion is preserved as DNA: 48 bases, with reading frame beginning at the first base. Via the germline V gene (reference sequence), CDR1 is LNHDA and CDR2 SQIVND. As to this clone: The clone's antigen remains unknown. No per-base quality is available; no much larger clone lies one base away.

TCR CDR3 regions were amplified from genomic DNA by multiplex PCR using the deep immunoSEQ assay. Extracted genomic DNA from each cell subset was spread evenly across all wells of several immunoSEQ 96-well plates, with each plate serving as a replicate. Each replicate PCR for sorted subsets received about 210 ng genomic DNA, equal to about 30,000 T cell genomes. The purified libraries were quantified using a Qubit 3.0 fluorometer, sized with a Bioanalyzer 2100, and then quantified again using the KAPA Library Quantification kit. Every immunoSEQ 96-well plate was sequenced on a dedicated single-read 150-cycle Illumina NextSeq 550 flow cell. The authors' pipeline ran thus. The immunoSEQ output contained only junctional sequences without quality scores, so filtering could not match that applied to full-length reads. To assign V/J genes and CDR3, sequences were annotated against IMGT germline references using PyIR, a Python wrapper for IgBLAST v1.9. Any read was removed if the V/J assignment was weak (E-value above 1e-6), the CDR3 was missing, or the read contained stop codons, out-of-frame junctions, or ambiguous translated residues. V3J clonotypes were defined as sequences sharing an identical inferred V gene, J gene, and CDR3 amino acid sequence. Percentage overlap between repertoires was computed as shared unique clonotypes divided by the size of the smaller repertoire. RTK rarefaction, the Chao1 estimator, and Recon v2.1 estimates of unobserved clonotypes were used to assess repertoire richness. OLGA was used to compute generation probabilities for all TCRbeta clonotypes that the gDNA method yielded from four donors. As stored in TCRdb, this immuneACCESS dataset retains in-frame rearrangements with V and J assigned. A fraction of the clones does not appear; measured against another copy, unresolved V genes explain less than half of the discrepancy, and the remainder lacks a known reason. D and trimming were read from the DNA, whereas the V and J calls and clone size are those reported in that table. The sample table lists 750,000 to 1,000,000 clones, 90% to 95% of them with a count of one. Less than 25% of the sample goes to the ten largest clones.

For the CD8 naive samples, CD45RO-negative cells were positively selected for CCR7, yielding a CD45RA+CCR7+ population from which TemRA cells were excluded. Donors were healthy HIV-negative adults with no recently reported acute infections or vaccinations. Only Caucasian adults living in Nashville, Tennessee, USA were represented among the donors. Blood was collected by leukapheresis, and PBMCs were isolated by Ficoll-Histopaque density gradient centrifugation and then cryopreserved in liquid nitrogen vapor phase. Purity and quantity of every magnetically sorted T cell population were checked by analytical flow cytometry. Each sorted fraction had its genomic DNA isolated and then quantified by UV absorbance on a Nanodrop 2000c.

The clonotype comes from a man aged 25 to 45 in good health. This receptor chain uses TRBV19 and TRBJ2-1; the D segment may tentatively be TRBD1 or TRBD2, each giving 6 matched bases. Sequencing was carried out using naive CD8+ T cells sorted from blood. The cell subset or site label corresponds to: CD45RA+CCR7+. The CDR3 protein is CASSIDLGGSYNEQFF. DNA sequence: TGTGCCAGTAGTATAGACCTAGGGGGGTCCTACAATGAGCAGTTCTTC.